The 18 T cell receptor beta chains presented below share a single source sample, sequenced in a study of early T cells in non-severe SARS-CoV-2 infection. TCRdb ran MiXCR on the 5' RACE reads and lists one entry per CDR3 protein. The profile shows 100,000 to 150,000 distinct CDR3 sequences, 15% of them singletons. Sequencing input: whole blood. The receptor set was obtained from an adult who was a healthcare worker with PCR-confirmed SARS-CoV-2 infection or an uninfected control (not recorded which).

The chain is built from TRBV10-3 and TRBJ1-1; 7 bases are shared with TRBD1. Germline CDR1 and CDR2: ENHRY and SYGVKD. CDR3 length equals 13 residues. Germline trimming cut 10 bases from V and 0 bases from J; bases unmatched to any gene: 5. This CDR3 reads CATLGTVNTEAFF. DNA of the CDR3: TGTGCCACCCTCGGGACAGTGAACACTGAAGCTTTCTTT.

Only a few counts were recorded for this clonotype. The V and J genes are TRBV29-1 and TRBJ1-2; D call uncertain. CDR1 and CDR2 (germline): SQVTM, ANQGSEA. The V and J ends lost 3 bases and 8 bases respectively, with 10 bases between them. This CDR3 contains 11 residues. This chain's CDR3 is CSVEGRGGYTF. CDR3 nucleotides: TGCAGCGTTGAGGGCAGAGGAGGCTACACCTTC.

In DNA form, the CDR3 reads TGTGCCAGCAGCCCGACCCTAGGGACAGGATGGGATTCACCCCTCCACTTT. As protein: CASSPTLGTGWDSPLHF. The genes are TRBV3-1 and TRBJ1-6; TRBD1 matches at 8 bases. The length of the CDR3 is 17 residues. V lost 4 bases to trimming and J lost 8 bases; unmatched junction nucleotides: 13. Per the germline V gene, CDR1 is LGHDT and CDR2 is YNNKEL (reference sequence).

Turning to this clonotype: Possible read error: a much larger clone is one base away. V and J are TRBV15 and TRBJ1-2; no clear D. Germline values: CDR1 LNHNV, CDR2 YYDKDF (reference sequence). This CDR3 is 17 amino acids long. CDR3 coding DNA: TGTGTCACCAGCAGAGCCCCGAGCTTGAGACTAGACTATGGCTACACCTTC. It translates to CVTSRAPSLRLDYGYTF.

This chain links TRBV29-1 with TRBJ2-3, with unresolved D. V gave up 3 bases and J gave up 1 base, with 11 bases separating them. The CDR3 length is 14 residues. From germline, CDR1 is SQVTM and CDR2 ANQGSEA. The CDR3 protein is CSVEAPGGTDTQYF. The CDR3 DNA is TGCAGCGTTGAGGCCCCAGGAGGCACAGATACGCAGTATTTT.

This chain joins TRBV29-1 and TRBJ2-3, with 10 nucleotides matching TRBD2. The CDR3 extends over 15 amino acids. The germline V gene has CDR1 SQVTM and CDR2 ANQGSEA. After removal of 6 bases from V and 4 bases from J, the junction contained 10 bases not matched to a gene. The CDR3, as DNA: TGCAGCGTGCTTCGGAGCGGGGGGGCCCCAGATACGCAGTATTTT. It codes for CSVLRSGGAPDTQYF.

In DNA form, the CDR3 reads TGCAGTGCTATCCCTGAGGAGACCCAGTACTTC. It specifies CSAIPEETQYF. This chain links TRBV20-1 with TRBJ2-5; D call uncertain. Germline V gives CDR1 DFQATT, CDR2 SNEGSKA (reference sequence). CDR3 length: 11 amino acids. Trimming pared 4 bases from V and 5 bases from J, leaving 8 bases between.

The CDR3 sequence: CASSLDGRDTGELFF. CDR3 nucleotides: TGCGCCAGCAGCTTGGACGGGAGGGACACCGGGGAGCTGTTTTTT. The chain joins TRBV5-1 to TRBJ2-2; 8 positions match TRBD2. The junction had 1 base not matched to a gene; V was cut back by 0 bases and J by 3 bases. Germline CDR1 SGHRS, CDR2 YFSETQ. The CDR3 is made up of 15 amino acids.

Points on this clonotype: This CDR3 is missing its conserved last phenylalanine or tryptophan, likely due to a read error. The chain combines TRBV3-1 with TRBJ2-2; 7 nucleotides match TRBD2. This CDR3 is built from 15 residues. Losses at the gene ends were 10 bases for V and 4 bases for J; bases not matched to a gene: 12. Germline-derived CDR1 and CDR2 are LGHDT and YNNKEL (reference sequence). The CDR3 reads CANRRGTGGTGELFL. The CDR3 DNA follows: TGTGCCAACAGGCGGGGTACGGGAGGCACCGGGGAGCTGTTTCTT.

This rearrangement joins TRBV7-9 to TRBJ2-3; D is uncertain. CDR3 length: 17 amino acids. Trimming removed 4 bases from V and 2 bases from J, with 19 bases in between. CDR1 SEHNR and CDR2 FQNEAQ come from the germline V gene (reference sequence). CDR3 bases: TGTGCCAGCAGCTCGGCCCCGAAGATCCAGCCCACAGATACGCAGTATTTT. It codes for CASSSAPKIQPTDTQYF. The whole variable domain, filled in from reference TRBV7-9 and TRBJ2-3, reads DTGVSQNPRHKITKRGQNVTFRCDPISEHNRLYWYRQTLGQGPEFLTYFQNEAQLEKSRLLSDRFSAERPKGSFSTLEIQRTEQGDSAMYLCASSSAPKIQPTDTQYFGPGTRLTVL.

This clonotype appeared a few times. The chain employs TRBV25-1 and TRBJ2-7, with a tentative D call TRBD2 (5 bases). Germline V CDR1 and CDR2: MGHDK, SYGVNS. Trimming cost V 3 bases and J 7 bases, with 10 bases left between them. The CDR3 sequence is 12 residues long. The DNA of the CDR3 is TGTGCCAGCAGTGACCTGAGGGAGGAGCAGTACTTC. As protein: CASSDLREEQYF.

The CDR3 loop reads CASRAGTGGDEQYF. The CDR3, as DNA: TGTGCCAGCAGAGCCGGGACAGGGGGCGACGAGCAGTACTTC. J is TRBJ2-7 and V is TRBV7-3; TRBD1 matches 12 bases. V was clipped by 6 bases and J by 5 bases; unmatched bases: 5. The germline gives CDR1 SGHTA, CDR2 FQGTGA. The CDR3 loop spans 14 amino acids.

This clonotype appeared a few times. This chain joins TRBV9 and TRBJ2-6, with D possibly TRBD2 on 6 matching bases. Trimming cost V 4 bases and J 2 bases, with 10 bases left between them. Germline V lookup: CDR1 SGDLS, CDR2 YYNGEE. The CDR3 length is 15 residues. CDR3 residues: CASSPREPGANVLTF. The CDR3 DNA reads TGTGCCAGCAGCCCACGGGAGCCTGGGGCCAACGTCCTGACTTTC.

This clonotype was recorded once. DNA of the CDR3: TGCGCCAGCAGCTTGGCCCACCAAGAGACCCAGTACTTC. It specifies CASSLAHQETQYF. This chain connects TRBV5-1 to TRBJ2-5; D not resolved. Germline V gene sequence: CDR1 SGHRS, CDR2 YFSETQ. The V end lost 0 bases, the J end lost 0 bases, and 3 bases lay between the germline ends. The CDR3 runs to 13 residues.

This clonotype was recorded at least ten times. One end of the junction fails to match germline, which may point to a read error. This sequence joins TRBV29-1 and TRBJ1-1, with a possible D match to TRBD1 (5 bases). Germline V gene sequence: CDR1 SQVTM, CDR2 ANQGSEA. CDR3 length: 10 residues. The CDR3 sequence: CSVLKESREF. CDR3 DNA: TGCAGCGTCCTGAAGGAGAGCAGGGAGTTT.

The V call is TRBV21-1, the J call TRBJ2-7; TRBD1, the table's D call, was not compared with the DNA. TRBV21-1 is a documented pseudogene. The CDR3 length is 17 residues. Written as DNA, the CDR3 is TGTGCCAGCAGCAAAGCGCGGGGGACGGCAAGCTTCTACGAGCAGTACTTC. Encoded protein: CASSKARGTASFYEQYF.

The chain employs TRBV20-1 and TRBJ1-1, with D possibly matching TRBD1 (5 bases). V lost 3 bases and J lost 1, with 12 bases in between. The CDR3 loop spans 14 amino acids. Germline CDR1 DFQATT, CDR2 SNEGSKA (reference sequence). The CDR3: CSAREGHQNTEAFF. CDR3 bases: TGCAGTGCTAGGGAGGGGCACCAGAACACTGAAGCTTTCTTT.

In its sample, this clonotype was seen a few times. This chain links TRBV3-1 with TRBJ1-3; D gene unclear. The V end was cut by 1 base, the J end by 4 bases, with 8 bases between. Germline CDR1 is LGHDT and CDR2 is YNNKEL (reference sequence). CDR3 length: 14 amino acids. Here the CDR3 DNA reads TGTGCCAGCAGCCAAGCTGTTAGAGGAAACACCATATATTTT. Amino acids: CASSQAVRGNTIYF.